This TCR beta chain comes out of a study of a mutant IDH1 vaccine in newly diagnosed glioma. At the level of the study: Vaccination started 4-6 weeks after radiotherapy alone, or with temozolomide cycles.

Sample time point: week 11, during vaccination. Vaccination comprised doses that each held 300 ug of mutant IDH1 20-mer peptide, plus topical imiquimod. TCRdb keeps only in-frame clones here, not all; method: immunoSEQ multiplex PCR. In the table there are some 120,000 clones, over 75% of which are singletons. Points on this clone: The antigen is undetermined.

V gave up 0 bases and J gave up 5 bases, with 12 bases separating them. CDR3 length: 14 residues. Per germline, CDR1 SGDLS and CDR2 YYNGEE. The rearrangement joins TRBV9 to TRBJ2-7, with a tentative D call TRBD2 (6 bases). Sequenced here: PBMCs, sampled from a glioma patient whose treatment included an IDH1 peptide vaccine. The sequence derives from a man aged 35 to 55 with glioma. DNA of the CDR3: TGTGCCAGCAGCGTAGGGAGGGCCGTGGACGAGCAGTACTTC. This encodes CASSVGRAVDEQYF.